This is a list of T cell receptor beta chains from one sample in a study of cytomegalovirus exposure and HLA in healthy donors. Using immunoSEQ multiplex PCR, the repertoire was profiled, and TCRdb retains in-frame clones only, with some absent. The table records roughly 120,000 clones, around 70% of them present only once. Sample: PBMCs. These receptors were collected from a man in his forties in good health and CMV-seropositive. Both conserved end residues are part of each CDR3. A D gene is named only where the DNA matches it firmly. Where a row states a size, it is once, few, many or the class of an expanded clone; other rows omit it.

TRBJ2-7	TRBV18	TRBD2	-	CASSPLAGSYEQYF	TGTGCCAGCTCACCCTTAGCGGGCTCCTACGAGCAGTACTTC
TRBJ1-6	TRBV30	TRBD1	-	CAWRFTDRGTYSPLHF	TGTGCCTGGAGGTTTACCGACAGGGGGACCTATTCACCCCTCCACTTT
TRBJ1-1	TRBV19	-	-	CASSFQNTEAFF	TGTGCCAGTAGTTTCCAGAACACTGAAGCTTTCTTT
TRBJ2-1	TRBV7-2	-	-	CASSLEGSRIDEQFF	TGTGCCAGCAGCTTAGAAGGGAGTCGGATAGATGAGCAGTTCTTC
TRBJ1-1	TRBV19	-	-	CASSDRRQKSAFF	TGTGCCAGTAGTGACCGTCGACAGAAATCGGCTTTCTTT
TRBJ1-6	TRBV7-8	-	once	CASNPQITADSPLHF	TGTGCCAGCAACCCTCAAATCACGGCGGATTCACCCCTCCACTTT
TRBJ2-7	TRBV18	TRBD1	-	CASSPLSRTGAYEQYF	TGTGCCAGCTCACCACTCTCAAGGACAGGGGCCTACGAGCAGTACTTC
TRBJ2-5	TRBV6-1	TRBD2	few	CASSELAGEGETQYF	TGTGCCAGCAGTGAACTAGCGGGAGAAGGAGAGACCCAGTACTTC
TRBJ2-7	TRBV7-8	-	-	CASSLGGRYEQYF	TGTGCCAGCAGCTTAGGGGGGCGGTACGAGCAGTACTTC
TRBJ1-5	TRBV5-6	-	-	CASSSGQLNQPQHF	TGTGCCAGCAGCTCCGGACAGTTAAATCAGCCCCAGCATTTT
TRBJ1-1	TRBV6-5	TRBD1	-	CASRDRGNTEAFF	TGTGCCAGCCGGGACAGGGGGAACACTGAAGCTTTCTTT
TRBJ2-5	TRBV5-1	TRBD2	-	CASSLNPSGRETQYF	TGCGCCAGCAGCTTGAACCCTAGCGGGAGAGAGACCCAGTACTTC
TRBJ1-4	TRBV11-2	-	-	CASSFGQGIGDSEKLFF	TGTGCCAGCAGCTTCGGGCAGGGTATCGGTGATTCTGAAAAACTGTTTTTT
TRBJ1-2	TRBV6-1	-	few	CASSADGNYGYTF	TGTGCCAGCAGCGCGGACGGGAATTATGGCTACACCTTC
TRBJ1-5	TRBV9	TRBD1	few	CASSGTGMSNQPQHF	TGTGCCAGCAGCGGGACAGGGATGTCCAATCAGCCCCAGCATTTT
TRBJ1-2	TRBV18	-	-	CASSLAREYAGGYTF	TGTGCCAGCTCACTTGCCCGGGAGTACGCAGGGGGCTACACCTTC
TRBJ1-1	TRBV7-2	-	few	CASSPEVYMNTEAFF	TGTGCCAGCAGCCCGGAGGTGTACATGAACACTGAAGCTTTCTTT
TRBJ2-1	TRBV5-1	TRBD2	-	CASSLVAGAAYNEQFF	TGCGCCAGCAGCTTGGTGGCGGGAGCAGCCTACAATGAGCAGTTCTTC
TRBJ2-5	TRBV6-5	TRBD2	-	CASSYSGRGEETQYF	TGTGCCAGCAGTTACTCGGGACGGGGGGAAGAGACCCAGTACTTC
TRBJ1-5	TRBV28	-	few	CASSLRRGTNSNQPQHF	TGTGCCAGCAGTTTGCGTCGGGGGACGAATAGCAATCAGCCCCAGCATTTT
TRBJ2-7	TRBV7-9	TRBD1	-	CASSRGTGGLDEQYF	TGTGCCAGCAGCAGGGGGACAGGGGGCCTGGACGAGCAGTACTTC
TRBJ2-3	TRBV27	TRBD1	-	CASSMDREITDTQYF	TGTGCCAGCAGTATGGACAGGGAAATAACAGATACGCAGTATTTT
TRBJ1-1	TRBV9	-	-	CASSFLGTEAFF	TGTGCCAGCAGCTTCCTCGGCACTGAAGCTTTCTTT
TRBJ1-1	TRBV30	-	few	CAWGPTNTEAFF	TGTGCCTGGGGGCCGACGAACACTGAAGCTTTCTTT
TRBJ1-1	TRBV9	-	-	CASSRGPQNTEAFF	TGTGCCAGCAGCAGGGGTCCCCAGAACACTGAAGCTTTCTTT
TRBJ1-2	TRBV4-1	-	-	CASSQGYRDGYTF	TGCGCCAGCAGCCAAGGGTACAGGGATGGCTACACCTTC
TRBJ2-1	TRBV20-1	TRBD1	-	CSGDSYNEQFF	TGCAGTGGGGACAGCTACAATGAGCAGTTCTTC
TRBJ2-7	TRBV4-2	TRBD2	-	CASSQGLAGPSYEQYF	TGTGCCAGCAGCCAAGGACTAGCGGGACCCTCCTACGAGCAGTACTTC
TRBJ2-3	TRBV11-2	-	-	CASSPGPYTDTQYF	TGTGCCAGCAGCCCAGGCCCTTACACAGATACGCAGTATTTT
TRBJ1-1	TRBV14	-	-	CASSHFRTNTEAFF	TGTGCCAGCAGCCACTTCAGGACTAACACTGAAGCTTTCTTT
TRBJ2-2	TRBV6-1	TRBD2	-	CASLSGRRELFF	TGTGCCAGCCTTAGCGGGAGGCGGGAGCTGTTTTTT
TRBJ1-5	TRBV2	TRBD1	-	CASSLDRSSESQPQHF	TGTGCCAGCAGTCTGGACAGGAGTAGTGAGAGTCAGCCCCAGCATTTT
TRBJ2-1	TRBV5-1	TRBD1	-	CASSLPEGQGAYNEQFF	TGCGCCAGCAGCTTGCCTGAGGGACAGGGGGCATACAATGAGCAGTTCTTC
TRBJ2-1	TRBV4-2	-	-	CASSTARAGEQFF	TGTGCCAGCAGCACTGCCAGGGCTGGTGAGCAGTTCTTC
TRBJ2-1	TRBV4-1	TRBD2	-	CASSQGILAGGYNEQFF	TGCGCCAGCAGCCAAGGCATACTAGCGGGAGGGTACAATGAGCAGTTCTTC
TRBJ2-7	TRBV10-3	TRBD1	-	CAISTGTGYYEQYF	TGTGCCATCAGTACCGGGACAGGCTACTACGAGCAGTACTTC
TRBJ1-3	TRBV6-5	TRBD1	-	CASSYLAGGGNTIYF	TGTGCCAGCAGTTACCTGGCAGGGGGAGGAAACACCATATATTTT
TRBJ2-4	TRBV7-9	TRBD2	-	CASSQGLAGDRDIQYF	TGTGCCAGCAGCCAGGGACTAGCGGGAGATCGTGACATTCAGTACTTC
TRBJ1-3	TRBV2	-	few	CASSEGGASSGNTIYF	TGTGCCAGCAGTGAAGGTGGGGCCAGCTCTGGAAACACCATATATTTT
TRBJ2-7	TRBV18	TRBD1	once	CASSPLKSGGEQYF	TGTGCCAGCTCACCACTAAAGTCAGGGGGCGAGCAGTACTTC
TRBJ1-5	TRBV4-2	TRBD1	few	CASSQNRGTQPQHF	TGTGCCAGCAGCCAAAACAGGGGCACTCAGCCCCAGCATTTT
TRBJ2-1	TRBV25-1	-	-	CATRDQVEQFF	TGTGCCACCCGGGATCAGGTGGAGCAGTTCTTC
TRBJ2-7	TRBV6-5	-	-	CASSPVGGGFHEQYF	TGTGCCAGCAGTCCGGTGGGAGGAGGATTCCACGAGCAGTACTTC
TRBJ2-6	TRBV7-6	-	-	CASSLSSGANVLTF	TGTGCCAGCAGCTTGAGCTCTGGGGCCAACGTCCTGACTTTC
TRBJ2-5	TRBV5-1	TRBD1	few	CASSSTGQKETQYF	TGCGCCAGCAGCTCGACAGGGCAAAAAGAGACCCAGTACTTC
TRBJ1-5	TRBV28	-	-	CASSFIRTVYSNQPQHF	TGTGCCAGCAGTTTCATCCGGACAGTATATAGCAATCAGCCCCAGCATTTT
TRBJ2-7	TRBV5-4	TRBD1	-	CASSNPGQSNSYEQYF	TGTGCCAGCAGCAACCCGGGACAGTCCAACTCCTACGAGCAGTACTTC
TRBJ1-1	TRBV19	-	-	CASSIRVSTEAFF	TGTGCCAGTAGTATCCGGGTGTCGACTGAAGCTTTCTTT
TRBJ1-1	TRBV7-9	TRBD1	-	CASSSDRDEAFF	TGTGCCAGCAGCTCAGACAGGGATGAAGCTTTCTTT
TRBJ2-5	TRBV27	TRBD2	-	CASSSGTSVPTYQETQYF	TGTGCCAGCAGCTCCGGGACTAGCGTCCCGACGTACCAAGAGACCCAGTACTTC
TRBJ2-1	TRBV28	TRBD1	-	CASLGTGSYNEQFF	TGTGCCAGCTTGGGGACAGGGTCCTACAATGAGCAGTTCTTC
TRBJ1-3	TRBV5-1	-	-	CASSLGQSLTGNTIYF	TGCGCCAGCAGCTTGGGACAGTCTCTAACTGGAAACACCATATATTTT
TRBJ2-3	TRBV15	-	-	CATSSPVKGLLDTQYF	TGTGCCACCAGCAGCCCCGTCAAGGGGCTATTGGATACGCAGTATTTT
TRBJ1-2	TRBV7-8	TRBD1	-	CASSFWTGRTNYGYTF	TGTGCCAGCAGCTTCTGGACAGGGCGAACTAACTATGGCTACACCTTC
TRBJ1-2	TRBV9	TRBD1	-	CASSVTGAGDGYTF	TGTGCCAGCAGCGTTACAGGGGCAGGGGATGGCTACACCTTC
TRBJ2-2	TRBV5-4	-	once	CASSRAGATNTGELFF	TGTGCCAGCAGCCGGGCGGGGGCTACGAACACCGGGGAGCTGTTTTTT
TRBJ1-5	TRBV6-1	TRBD1	-	CASSERTGGFPGPQHF	TGTGCCAGCAGTGAGAGGACAGGGGGCTTCCCGGGGCCCCAGCATTTT
TRBJ2-7	TRBV9	-	few	CASSPGYTYEQYF	TGTGCCAGCAGCCCGGGGTACACCTACGAGCAGTACTTC
TRBJ2-4	TRBV7-2	TRBD1	-	CASSLVGGTGGAEYIQYF	TGTGCCAGCAGCTTAGTTGGGGGGACAGGGGGCGCCGAGTACATTCAGTACTTC
TRBJ2-3	TRBV7-8	TRBD1	-	CASSFMSDRGWADTQYF	TGTGCCAGCAGCTTTATGAGCGACAGGGGGTGGGCAGATACGCAGTATTTT